This entry describes one T cell receptor beta chain. Its target antigen remains unknown. No much larger clonotype is one base removed from it; base qualities were not supplied. Collaborating institutions collected whole blood in K2EDTA tubes following their own protocols. For TCRbeta analysis, collaborator samples were shipped as frozen whole blood, as isolated PBMCs, or as DNA extracted from either sample type. The data belong to a study of blood T cell repertoires in COVID-19 (dated by TCRdb to the early 2020s). A note on the overall study: Samples from collaborators originated in the United States, Italy and Spain and spanned both the acute and convalescent phases of COVID-19. The repertoires were released in a freely available public database meant as a resource for research on the immune response to SARS-CoV-2. The prospective study material was composed of cDNA or gDNA derived from T cells, B-cell-depleted T cells, or PBMCs. Nearly every sample came with metadata listing a de-identified subject ID, COVID-19 status, age in years and sex. Samples came from the ongoing ImmuneRACE study (first 160 participants) plus 1,254 subjects from 6 global collaborators. Where available, HLA class I and class II types were taken from metadata supplied by the sample provider and were not determined by assay-based typing. The dataset comprised deeply sampled blood TCRbeta repertoires from subjects exposed to, actively infected with, or recovered from COVID-19. The paper's findings and limits, for the study overall: The quantity of clinical and demographic metadata differed by source and by participant and was supplied without curation.

TCRbeta CDR3 regions were amplified from genomic DNA using the immunoSEQ Assay, a bias-controlled multiplex PCR. In the original analysis: Nucleated cell counts per sample were estimated from amplification of reference gene primers within the assay. Sequence reads were collapsed and filtered to measure the absolute abundance of every unique TCRbeta CDR3 rearrangement. Productive Simpson clonality was computed per sample as the square root of Simpson's diversity index over productive rearrangements. Sourced from immuneACCESS, this table was stored by TCRdb with only in-frame sequences that have V and J called. A share of the clones is absent; for the studies checked, an unresolved V gene accounts for under half, and the remainder has no known explanation. V, J and clone size were drawn from that table, and D and trimming were deduced from the DNA. The table for this sample lists around 200,000 clones; roughly 90% of them were counted only once. The ten largest clones add up to 1.9% of the sample.

Cut back by 4 bases and 5 bases, the V and J ends lie 14 bases apart. In the germline V gene (reference sequence), CDR1 corresponds to LNHDA and CDR2 to SQIVND. The CDR3 contains 14 residues, cysteine and phenylalanine counted. The CDR3 DNA has 42 bases and is translated from base 1. The sequence joins TRBV19 to TRBJ1-1; the best D guess is TRBD1, with 5 bases matching. The clonotype was recovered from a man aged 35 to 55 with active or convalescent COVID-19. The sample consisted of peripheral blood. The CDR3 sequence is CASSTLGTATEAFF. The DNA sequence is TGTGCCAGTAGTACCCTCGGGACTGCAACTGAAGCTTTCTTT.